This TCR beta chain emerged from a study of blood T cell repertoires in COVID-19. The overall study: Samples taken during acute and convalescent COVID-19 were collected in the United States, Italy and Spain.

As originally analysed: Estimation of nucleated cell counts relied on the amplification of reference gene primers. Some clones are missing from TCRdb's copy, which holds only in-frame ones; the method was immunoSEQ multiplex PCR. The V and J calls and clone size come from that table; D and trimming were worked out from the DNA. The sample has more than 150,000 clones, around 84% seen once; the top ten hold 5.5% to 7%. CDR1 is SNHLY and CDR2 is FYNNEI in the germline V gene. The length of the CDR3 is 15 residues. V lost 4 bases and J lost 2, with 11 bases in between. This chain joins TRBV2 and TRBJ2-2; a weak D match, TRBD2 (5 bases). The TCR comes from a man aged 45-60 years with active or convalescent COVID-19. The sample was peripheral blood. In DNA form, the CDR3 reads TGTGCCAGCAGTGCCCAGCGGAGCAACACCGGGGAGCTGTTTTTT. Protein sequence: CASSAQRSNTGELFF.